These T cell receptor beta chains were read from a single sample in a study of blood T cell repertoires in COVID-19. Method: immunoSEQ multiplex PCR; TCRdb's copy keeps in-frame clones and lacks some. The data show a few hundred thousand clones, with around 85% seen just once and roughly 4% held by the top ten. The specimen sequenced was PBMCs or T cells enriched from blood (not recorded which). These receptors all stem from a woman aged 25 to 45 who had recovered from COVID-19. The CDR3 runs from the conserved cysteine through the conserved F or W. The D gene is left open where the match is weak. The size field is filled for only some rows; it gives once, few, many or a size class.

J,V,D,size,DNA,CDR3
TRBJ1-1,TRBV5-6,TRBD1,few,TGTGCCAGCAGCTTCTTCGACAGGGAGAACACTGAAGCTTTCTTT,CASSFFDRENTEAFF
TRBJ2-3,TRBV7-8,TRBD2,.,TGTGCCAGCAGTCCCCACTGGCGGCTAGCGGCTAGCACAGATACGCAGTATTTT,CASSPHWRLAASTDTQYF
TRBJ2-2,TRBV30,TRBD2,.,TGTGCCACCAGGCTAGCGGGAGTACGGGGGGAGCTGTTTTTT,CATRLAGVRGELFF
TRBJ2-3,TRBV12-3/TRBV12-4,TRBD1,.,TGTGCCAGCAGAAGGCCGGGACAGGGATTGTATTTT,CASRRPGQGLYF
TRBJ1-1,TRBV27,TRBD1,.,TGTGCCAGCACACCAGGGGGCTGGTACACTGAAGCTTTCTTT,CASTPGGWYTEAFF
TRBJ2-2,TRBV6-2/TRBV6-3,TRBD2,.,TGTGCCAGCAGTTCTCTAGCGGGGGCTAACACCGGGGAGCTGTTTTTT,CASSSLAGANTGELFF
TRBJ2-5,TRBV7-9,.,.,TGTGCCAGCAGCTCGGGACTTCCGCAAGAGACCCAGTACTTC,CASSSGLPQETQYF
TRBJ2-1,TRBV15,TRBD2,once,TGTGCCACCTCGATTCACCCTAGCGGGGGGGCCAAAAACAGTGAGCAGTTCTTC,CATSIHPSGGAKNSEQFF
TRBJ1-6,TRBV19,.,.,TGTGCCAGTAGTATCGGGAACAGGGTGAATTCACCCCTCCACTTT,CASSIGNRVNSPLHF
TRBJ1-2,TRBV19,.,.,TGTGCCAGTAGTGAAGCTGTGGGCTACACCTTC,CASSEAVGYTF
TRBJ1-1,TRBV11-2,.,.,TGTGCCAGCAGCCCATCGCGGGGGGTTCGGTCTGAAGCTTTCTTT,CASSPSRGVRSEAFF
TRBJ1-5,TRBV6-4,TRBD1,.,TGTGCCAGCAGTGACTCGAGTTGGGCGGACAGGGCCTGGGGGAATCAGCCCCAGCATTTT,CASSDSSWADRAWGNQPQHF
TRBJ1-5,TRBV10-3,TRBD1,.,TGTGCCACCTGGGACAGGGGAAGGAGCAATCAGCCCCAGCATTTT,CATWDRGRSNQPQHF
TRBJ2-7,TRBV27,TRBD2,.,TGTGCCAGGCGAAGGACGGGGGGACCCCATTCCTCTCATTCTTCCTACGAGCAGTACTTC,CARRRTGGPHSSHSSYEQYF
TRBJ1-2,TRBV5-3,TRBD1,.,TGTGCCACCCCGGACAGGACTGGGGATGGCTACACCTTC,CATPDRTGDGYTF
TRBJ1-1,TRBV28,.,.,TGTGCCAGCAGTTTGGGTGACAGATCCACTGAAGCTTTCTTT,CASSLGDRSTEAFF
TRBJ1-2,TRBV3-1/TRBV3-2,.,.,TGTGCCAGCAGCCCAACCGGGGGGGCCGGCTATGGCTACACCTTC,CASSPTGGAGYGYTF
TRBJ1-2,TRBV4-1,.,.,TGCGCCAGCAGCCTGGGTGGGGCTTATGGCTACACCTTC,CASSLGGAYGYTF
TRBJ1-6,TRBV5-6,.,.,TGTGCCAGCAGCTTGGTGGTGGCAGGGAACATCGGTAATTCACCCCTCCACTTT,CASSLVVAGNIGNSPLHF
TRBJ1-2,TRBV28,TRBD1,once,TGTGCCAGCAGTACAACAGGGGTCGACGGCATAGTCTATGGCTACACCTTC,CASSTTGVDGIVYGYTF
TRBJ1-3,TRBV30,.,.,TGTGCCTGGAAGAGACAGGACGGAAACACCATATATTTT,CAWKRQDGNTIYF
TRBJ2-5,TRBV10-2,TRBD1,.,TGCGCCAGCAGTAACTGGGACAGGGGTATACAGACCCAGTACTTC,CASSNWDRGIQTQYF
TRBJ2-7,TRBV6-6,TRBD2,.,TGTGCCAGCAGTCATAGGCGGGGGGGGTCCTTAAGGTTGGAGCAGTACTTC,CASSHRRGGSLRLEQYF
TRBJ1-2,TRBV2,TRBD1,.,TGTGCCAGCAGAATACTAGGGACAGGGAGTGGCTACACCTTC,CASRILGTGSGYTF
TRBJ1-1,TRBV18,.,.,TGTGCCAGCTCACCGTCACAGAACACTGAAGCTTTCTTT,CASSPSQNTEAFF
TRBJ1-1,TRBV25-1,.,.,TGTGCCAGCGGAGGCGGCGAAGCTTTCTTT,CASGGGEAFF
TRBJ1-6,TRBV27,.,.,TGTGCCAGCAGTTTCCGGGGAATACCCCTCCACTTT,CASSFRGIPLHF
TRBJ1-2,TRBV7-8,TRBD1,few,TGTGCCAGCAGCTTAAGGACAGGGGATCTACTTGGCTACACCTTC,CASSLRTGDLLGYTF
TRBJ2-7,TRBV30,.,few,TGTGCCTGGAGCCCGGACAGACCCTACGAGCAGTACTTC,CAWSPDRPYEQYF
TRBJ2-2,TRBV6-5,TRBD1,few,TGTGCCAGCACCAGGGGGCCGAACACCGGGGAGCTGTTTTTT,CASTRGPNTGELFF
TRBJ2-1,TRBV29-1,.,.,TGCAGCGTTGAATCTCGACGGGCGGGGCAAGGGTCCTACAATGAGCAGTTCTTC,CSVESRRAGQGSYNEQFF
TRBJ1-1,TRBV10-3,.,.,TGTGCCATCAGGGCGGGGGACGGGAACACTGAAGCTTTCTTT,CAIRAGDGNTEAFF